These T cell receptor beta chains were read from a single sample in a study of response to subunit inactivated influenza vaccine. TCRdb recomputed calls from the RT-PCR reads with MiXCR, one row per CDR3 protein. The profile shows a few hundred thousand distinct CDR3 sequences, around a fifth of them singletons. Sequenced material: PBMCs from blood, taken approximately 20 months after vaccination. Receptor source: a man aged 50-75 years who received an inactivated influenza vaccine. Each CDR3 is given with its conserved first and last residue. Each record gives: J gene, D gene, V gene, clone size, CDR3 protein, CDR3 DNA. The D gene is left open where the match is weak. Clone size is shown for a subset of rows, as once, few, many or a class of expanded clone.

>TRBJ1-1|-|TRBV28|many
CASSLRAEAFF
TGTGCCAGCAGTCTGAGGGCTGAAGCTTTCTTT
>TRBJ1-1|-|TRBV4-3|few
CASSQQENTEAFF
TGCGCCAGCAGCCAACAGGAGAACACTGAAGCTTTCTTT
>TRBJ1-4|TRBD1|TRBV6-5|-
CASSYQGGDEKLFF
TGTGCCAGCAGTTACCAGGGGGGGGATGAAAAACTGTTTTTT
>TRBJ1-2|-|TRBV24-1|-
CATSAPGPAGYGYTF
TGTGCCACCAGTGCCCCGGGACCGGCGGGGTATGGCTACACCTTC
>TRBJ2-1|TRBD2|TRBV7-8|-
CASRNEYSRLAAYNEQFF
TGTGCCAGCAGGAATGAATACTCGCGACTAGCAGCGTACAATGAGCAGTTCTTC
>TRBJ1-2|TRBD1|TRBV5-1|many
CASSLEFVGQGMYGYTF
TGCGCCAGCAGCTTGGAGTTTGTTGGACAGGGGATGTATGGCTACACCTTC
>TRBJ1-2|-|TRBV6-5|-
CASILQENYGYTF
TGTGCCAGCATTCTCCAGGAAAACTATGGCTACACCTTC
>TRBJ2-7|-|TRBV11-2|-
CASSFSGTTLGEQYF
TGTGCCAGCAGCTTTTCCGGGACCACCTTGGGCGAGCAGTACTTC
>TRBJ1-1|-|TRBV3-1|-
CASSQGVYTEAFF
TGTGCCAGCAGCCAAGGGGTTTACACTGAAGCTTTCTTT
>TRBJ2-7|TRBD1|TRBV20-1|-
CSAETPGQGYEQYF
TGCAGTGCAGAAACGCCGGGACAGGGCTACGAGCAGTACTTC
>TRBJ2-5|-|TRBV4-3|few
CASSQEGRLGGETQYF
TGCGCCAGCAGCCAAGAGGGCAGGTTAGGGGGAGAGACCCAGTACTTC
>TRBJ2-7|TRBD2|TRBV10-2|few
CASAALAGSYEQYF
TGCGCCAGCGCCGCGCTAGCGGGTTCCTACGAGCAGTACTTC
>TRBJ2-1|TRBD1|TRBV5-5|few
CASSLTDRVYNEQFF
TGTGCCAGCAGCTTGACGGACAGGGTCTACAATGAGCAGTTCTTC
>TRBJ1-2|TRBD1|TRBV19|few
CASSIYRGAYGYTF
TGTGCCAGTAGTATATACAGGGGAGCCTATGGCTACACCTTC
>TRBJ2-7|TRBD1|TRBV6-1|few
CASSRGQGVSYEQYF
TGTGCCAGCAGTCGAGGACAGGGGGTCTCCTACGAGCAGTACTTC
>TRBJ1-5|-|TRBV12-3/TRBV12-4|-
CASSTRLNQPQHF
TGTGCCAGCAGTACACGCCTCAATCAGCCCCAGCATTTT
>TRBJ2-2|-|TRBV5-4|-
CASSLGFASGRNTGELFF
TGTGCCAGCAGCTTGGGATTTGCGTCAGGGCGAAACACCGGGGAGCTGTTTTTT
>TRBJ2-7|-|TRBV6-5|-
CASSYSAGGNEQYF
TGTGCCAGCAGTTACTCAGCAGGGGGGAACGAGCAGTACTTC
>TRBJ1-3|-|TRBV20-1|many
CSARVGGAAGNTIYF
TGCAGTGCTAGAGTGGGGGGGGCCGCTGGAAACACCATATATTTT
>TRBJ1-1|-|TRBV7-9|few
CASSGGGFTEAFF
TGTGCCAGCAGCGGGGGGGGTTTTACTGAAGCTTTCTTT
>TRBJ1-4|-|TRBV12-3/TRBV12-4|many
CASSLMGAANEKLFF
TGTGCCAGCAGTTTGATGGGGGCGGCTAATGAAAAACTGTTTTTT
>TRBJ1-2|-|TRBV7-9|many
CASSFVAPRQGGYTF
TGTGCCAGCAGCTTCGTCGCTCCCCGACAAGGCGGCTACACCTTC
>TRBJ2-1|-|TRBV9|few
CASSPDYNEQFF
TGTGCCAGCAGCCCAGATTACAATGAGCAGTTCTTC
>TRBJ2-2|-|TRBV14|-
CASSQVFGSGATGELFF
TGTGCCAGCAGCCAAGTTTTTGGTAGCGGAGCCACCGGGGAGCTGTTTTTT
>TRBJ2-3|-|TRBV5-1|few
CASSLSGNTDTQYF
TGCGCCAGCAGCTTGTCAGGAAACACAGATACGCAGTATTTT
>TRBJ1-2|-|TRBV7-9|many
CASSFGQGGYGYTF
TGTGCCAGCAGCTTTGGTCAGGGAGGCTATGGCTACACCTTC
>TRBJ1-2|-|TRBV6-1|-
CASSGPSQGYGYTF
TGTGCCAGCAGTGGCCCGTCTCAGGGCTATGGCTACACCTTC
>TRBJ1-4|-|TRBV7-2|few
CASSLSEQLNEKLFF
TGTGCCAGCAGCTTATCGGAGCAACTAAATGAAAAACTGTTTTTT
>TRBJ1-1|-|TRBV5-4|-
CASSPAAGMNTEAFF
TGTGCCAGCAGCCCCGCGGCAGGGATGAACACTGAAGCTTTCTTT
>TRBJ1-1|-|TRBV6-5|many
CASSYGGAGTEAFF
TGTGCCAGCAGTTACGGCGGGGCAGGGACTGAAGCTTTCTTT
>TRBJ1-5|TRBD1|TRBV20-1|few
CSAEPGTDYSNQPQHF
TGCAGTGCGGAGCCCGGGACAGATTATAGCAATCAGCCCCAGCATTTT
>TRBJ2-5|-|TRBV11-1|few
CASSRDGGSEETQYF
TGTGCCAGCAGCCGTGATGGGGGTTCCGAGGAGACCCAGTACTTC
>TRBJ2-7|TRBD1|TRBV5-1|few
CASSLAGTGYNSYEQYF
TGCGCCAGCAGCTTGGCCGGGACAGGGTACAATTCCTACGAGCAGTACTTC
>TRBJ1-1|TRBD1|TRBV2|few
CASSGRQGRVTEAFF
TGTGCCAGCAGTGGGCGACAGGGGAGGGTGACTGAAGCTTTCTTT
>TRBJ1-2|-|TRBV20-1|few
CSAMGVQGSATF
TGCAGTGCCATGGGAGTCCAAGGGTCCGCCACCTTC
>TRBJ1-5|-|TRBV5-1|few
CASSLGIGGSNQPQHF
TGCGCCAGCAGCTTGGGGATAGGGGGTAGCAATCAGCCCCAGCATTTT
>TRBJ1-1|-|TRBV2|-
CASSEALARRGFRNTEAFF
TGTGCCAGCAGTGAAGCCTTGGCCCGCAGGGGTTTTAGGAACACTGAAGCTTTCTTT
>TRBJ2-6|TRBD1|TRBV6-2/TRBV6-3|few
CASNYRGAISGANVLTF
TGTGCCAGCAACTACAGGGGGGCGATCTCTGGGGCCAACGTCCTGACTTTC
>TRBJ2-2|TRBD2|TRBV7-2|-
CASSLAGENTGELFF
TGTGCCAGCAGCCTAGCGGGAGAAAACACCGGGGAGCTGTTTTTT
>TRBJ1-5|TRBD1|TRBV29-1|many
CSGLRQGGNQPQHF
TGCAGCGGATTACGACAGGGTGGGAACCAGCCCCAGCATTTT
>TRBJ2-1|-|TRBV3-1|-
CASSSTLGSYNEQFF
TGTGCCAGCAGCTCTACCCTGGGCTCTTACAATGAGCAGTTCTTC
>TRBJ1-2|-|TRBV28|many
CASSLTGIYGYTF
TGTGCCAGCAGTTTAACGGGGATCTATGGCTACACCTTC
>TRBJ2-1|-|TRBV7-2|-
CASSTSGGGYNEQFF
TGTGCCAGCAGTACCAGCGGTGGTGGGTACAATGAGCAGTTCTTC
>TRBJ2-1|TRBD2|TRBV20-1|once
CSASLAGGPRNEQFF
TGCAGTGCTAGTTTGGCGGGGGGGCCAAGGAATGAGCAGTTCTTC
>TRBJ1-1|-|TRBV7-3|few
CASSPSTNTEAFF
TGTGCCAGCAGCCCTTCGACGAACACTGAAGCTTTCTTT